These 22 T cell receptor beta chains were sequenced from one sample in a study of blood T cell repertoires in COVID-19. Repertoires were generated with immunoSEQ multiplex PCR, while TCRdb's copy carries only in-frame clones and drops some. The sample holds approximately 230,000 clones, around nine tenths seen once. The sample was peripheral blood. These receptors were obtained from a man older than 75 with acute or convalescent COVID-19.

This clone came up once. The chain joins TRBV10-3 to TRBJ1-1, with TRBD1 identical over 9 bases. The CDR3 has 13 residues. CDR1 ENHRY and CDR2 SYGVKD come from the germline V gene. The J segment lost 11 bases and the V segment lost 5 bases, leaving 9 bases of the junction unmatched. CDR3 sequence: CAISQDRGEDAFF. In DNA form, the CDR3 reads TGTGCCATCAGTCAGGACAGGGGAGAGGATGCTTTCTTT.

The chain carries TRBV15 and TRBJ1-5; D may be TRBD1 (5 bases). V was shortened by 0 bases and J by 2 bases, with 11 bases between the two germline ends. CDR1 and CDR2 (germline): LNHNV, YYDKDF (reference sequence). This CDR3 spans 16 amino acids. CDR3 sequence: CATSRDAGMGNQPQHF. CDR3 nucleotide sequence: TGTGCCACCAGCAGAGATGCAGGGATGGGCAATCAGCCCCAGCATTTT.

Here the CDR3 DNA reads TGTGCCAGCAGAGACAGGGGGCGCGGTAAAGAGACCCAGTACTTC. This sequence encodes CASRDRGRGKETQYF. The J gene is TRBJ2-5, the V gene TRBV6-5, with TRBD1 matching 10 bases. Germline V gene lookup returns CDR1 MNHEY and CDR2 SVGAGI. The length of the CDR3 is 15 residues. The trim removed 6 bases at V and 3 bases at J, leaving 7 bases unmatched.

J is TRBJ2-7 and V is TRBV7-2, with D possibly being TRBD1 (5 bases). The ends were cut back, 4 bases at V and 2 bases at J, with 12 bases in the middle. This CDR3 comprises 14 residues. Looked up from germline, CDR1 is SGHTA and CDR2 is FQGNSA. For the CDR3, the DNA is TGTGCCAGCAGCTCCGCACAGGCGGCCTACGAGCAGTACTTC. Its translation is CASSSAQAAYEQYF.

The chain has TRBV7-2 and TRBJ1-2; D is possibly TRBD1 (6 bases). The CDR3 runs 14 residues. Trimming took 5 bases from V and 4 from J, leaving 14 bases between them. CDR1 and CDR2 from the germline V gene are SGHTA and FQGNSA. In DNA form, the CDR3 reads TGTGCCAGCAGCCAGGGGAGGGTCACCTATGGCTACACCTTC. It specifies CASSQGRVTYGYTF.

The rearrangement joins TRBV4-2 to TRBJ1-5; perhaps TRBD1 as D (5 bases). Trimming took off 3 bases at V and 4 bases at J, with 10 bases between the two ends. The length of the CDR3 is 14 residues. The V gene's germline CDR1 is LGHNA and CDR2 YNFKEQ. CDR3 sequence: CASSHGAINQPQHF. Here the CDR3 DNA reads TGTGCCAGCAGCCATGGGGCTATTAATCAGCCCCAGCATTTT.

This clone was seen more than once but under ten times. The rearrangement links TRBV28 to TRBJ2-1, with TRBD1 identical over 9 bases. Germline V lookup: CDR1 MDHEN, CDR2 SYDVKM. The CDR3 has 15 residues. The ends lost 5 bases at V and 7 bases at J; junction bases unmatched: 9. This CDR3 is CASSPSGTGSNEQFF. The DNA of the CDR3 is TGTGCCAGCAGTCCCTCCGGGACAGGGAGTAATGAGCAGTTCTTC. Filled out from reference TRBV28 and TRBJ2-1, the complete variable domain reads DVKVTQSSRYLVKRTGEKVFLECVQDMDHENMFWYRQDPGLGLRLIYFSYDVKMKEKGDIPEGYSVSREKKERFSLILESASTNQTSMYLCASSPSGTGSNEQFFGPGTRLTVL.

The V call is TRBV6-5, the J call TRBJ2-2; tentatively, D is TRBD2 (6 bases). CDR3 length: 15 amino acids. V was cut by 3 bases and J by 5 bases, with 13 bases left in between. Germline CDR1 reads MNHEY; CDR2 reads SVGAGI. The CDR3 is CASSYGTGRTGELFF. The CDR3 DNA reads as TGTGCCAGCAGTTATGGCACGGGGAGGACCGGGGAGCTGTTTTTT.

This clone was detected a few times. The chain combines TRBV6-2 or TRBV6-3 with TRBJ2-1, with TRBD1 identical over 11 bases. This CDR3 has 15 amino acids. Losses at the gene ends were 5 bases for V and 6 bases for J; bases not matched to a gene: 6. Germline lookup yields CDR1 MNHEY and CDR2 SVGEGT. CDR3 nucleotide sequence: TGTGCCAGCAGTCGCCGGGGACAGGGGGTCAATGAGCAGTTCTTC. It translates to CASSRRGQGVNEQFF.

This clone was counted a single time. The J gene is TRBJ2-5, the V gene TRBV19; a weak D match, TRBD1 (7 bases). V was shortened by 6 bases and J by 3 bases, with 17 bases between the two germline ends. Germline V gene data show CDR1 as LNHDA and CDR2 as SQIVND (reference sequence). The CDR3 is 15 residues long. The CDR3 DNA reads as TGTGCCAGTAGCGACAGGGCGGGGAAAAAAGAGACCCAGTACTTC. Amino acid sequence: CASSDRAGKKETQYF.

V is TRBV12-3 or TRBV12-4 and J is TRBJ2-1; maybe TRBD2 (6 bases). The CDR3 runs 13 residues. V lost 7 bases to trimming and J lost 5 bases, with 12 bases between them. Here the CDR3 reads CASTPGLNNEQFF. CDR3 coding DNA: TGTGCCAGCACCCCGGGACTGAACAATGAGCAGTTCTTC.

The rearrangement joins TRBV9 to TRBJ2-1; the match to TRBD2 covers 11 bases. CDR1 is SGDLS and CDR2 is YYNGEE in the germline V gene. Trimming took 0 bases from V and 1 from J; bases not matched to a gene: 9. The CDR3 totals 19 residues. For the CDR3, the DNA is TGTGCCAGCAGCGTAGATATCCCCACTAGCGGGGGATCCTACAATGAGCAGTTCTTC. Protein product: CASSVDIPTSGGSYNEQFF.

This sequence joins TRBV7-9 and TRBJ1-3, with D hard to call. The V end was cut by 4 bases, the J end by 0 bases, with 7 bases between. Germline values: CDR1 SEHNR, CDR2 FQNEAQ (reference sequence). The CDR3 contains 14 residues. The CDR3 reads CASSSPGSGNTIYF. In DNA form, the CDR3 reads TGTGCCAGCAGCTCTCCGGGCTCTGGAAACACCATATATTTT.

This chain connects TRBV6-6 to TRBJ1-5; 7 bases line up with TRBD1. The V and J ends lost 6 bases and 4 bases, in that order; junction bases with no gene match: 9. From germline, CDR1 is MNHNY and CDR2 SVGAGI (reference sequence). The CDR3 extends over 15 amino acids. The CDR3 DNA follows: TGTGCCAGCAGCGAACAGGGGTCGAGAAATCAGCCCCAGCATTTT. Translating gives CASSEQGSRNQPQHF.

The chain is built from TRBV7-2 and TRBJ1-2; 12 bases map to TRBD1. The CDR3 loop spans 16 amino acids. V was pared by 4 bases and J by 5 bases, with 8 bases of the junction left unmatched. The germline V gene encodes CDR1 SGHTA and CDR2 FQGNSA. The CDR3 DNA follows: TGTGCCAGCAGCTCCGGGACAGGGGGCCGGGGATATGGCTACACCTTC. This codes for CASSSGTGGRGYGYTF.

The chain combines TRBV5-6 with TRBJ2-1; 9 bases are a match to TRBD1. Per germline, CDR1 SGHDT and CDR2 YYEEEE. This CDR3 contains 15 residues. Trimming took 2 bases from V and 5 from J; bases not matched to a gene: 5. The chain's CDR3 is CASSLPGQGHNEQFF. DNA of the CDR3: TGTGCCAGCAGCTTACCGGGACAGGGCCACAATGAGCAGTTCTTC.

CDR3 sequence: CASSLGRGSVAFF. CDR3 DNA sequence: TGTGCCAGCAGCTTAGGTCGGGGTTCAGTGGCTTTCTTT. The chain employs TRBV11-3 and TRBJ1-1; D uncertain. The CDR3 totals 13 residues. Trimming cost V 1 base and J 11 bases, with 14 bases left between them. Germline CDR1 and CDR2: SGHNT and YENEEA.

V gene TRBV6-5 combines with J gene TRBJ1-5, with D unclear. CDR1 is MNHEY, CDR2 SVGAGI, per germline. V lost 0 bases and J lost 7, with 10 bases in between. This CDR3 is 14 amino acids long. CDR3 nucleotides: TGTGCCAGCAGTTACTCCGCGGTTAAACAGCCCCAGCATTTT. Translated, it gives CASSYSAVKQPQHF.

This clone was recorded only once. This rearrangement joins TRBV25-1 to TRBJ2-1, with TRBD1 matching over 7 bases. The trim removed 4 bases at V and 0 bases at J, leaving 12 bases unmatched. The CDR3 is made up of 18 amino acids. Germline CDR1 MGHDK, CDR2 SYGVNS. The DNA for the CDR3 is TGTGCCAGCAGTGCTTACCCGGGACAGCCGAGCTCCTACAATGAGCAGTTCTTC. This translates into CASSAYPGQPSSYNEQFF.

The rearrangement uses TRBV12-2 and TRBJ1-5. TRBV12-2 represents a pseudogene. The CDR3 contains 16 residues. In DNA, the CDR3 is TGTGCAAGTCGCTTAGCGCGGGGGACCAGCAATCAGCCCCAGCATTTT. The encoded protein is CASRLARGTSNQPQHF.

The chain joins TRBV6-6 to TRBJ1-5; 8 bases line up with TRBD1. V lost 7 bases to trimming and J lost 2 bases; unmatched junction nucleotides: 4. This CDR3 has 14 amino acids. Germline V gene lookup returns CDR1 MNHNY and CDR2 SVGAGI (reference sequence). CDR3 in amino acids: CASKEDRGNQPQHF. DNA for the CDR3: TGTGCCAGCAAAGAGGACAGGGGCAATCAGCCCCAGCATTTT.

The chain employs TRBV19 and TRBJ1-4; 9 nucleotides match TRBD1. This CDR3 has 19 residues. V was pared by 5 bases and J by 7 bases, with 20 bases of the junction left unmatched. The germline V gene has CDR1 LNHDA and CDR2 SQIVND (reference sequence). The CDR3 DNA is TGTGCCAGTAGTGCGAACAGGGGGCGTCTTCCCCGGTACAGTGAAAAACTGTTTTTT. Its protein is CASSANRGRLPRYSEKLFF.